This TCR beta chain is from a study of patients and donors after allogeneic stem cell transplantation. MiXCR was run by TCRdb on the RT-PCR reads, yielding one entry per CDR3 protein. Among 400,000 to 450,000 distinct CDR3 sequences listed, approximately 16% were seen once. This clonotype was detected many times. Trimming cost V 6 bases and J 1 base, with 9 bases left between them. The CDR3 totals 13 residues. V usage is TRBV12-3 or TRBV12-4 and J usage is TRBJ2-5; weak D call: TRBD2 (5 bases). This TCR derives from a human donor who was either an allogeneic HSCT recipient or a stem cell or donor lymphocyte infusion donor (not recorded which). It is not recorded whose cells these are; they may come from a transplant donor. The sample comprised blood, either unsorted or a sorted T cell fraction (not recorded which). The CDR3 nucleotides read TGTGCCAGCAGCGTCCGGGGCCAAGAGACCCAGTACTTC. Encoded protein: CASSVRGQETQYF.